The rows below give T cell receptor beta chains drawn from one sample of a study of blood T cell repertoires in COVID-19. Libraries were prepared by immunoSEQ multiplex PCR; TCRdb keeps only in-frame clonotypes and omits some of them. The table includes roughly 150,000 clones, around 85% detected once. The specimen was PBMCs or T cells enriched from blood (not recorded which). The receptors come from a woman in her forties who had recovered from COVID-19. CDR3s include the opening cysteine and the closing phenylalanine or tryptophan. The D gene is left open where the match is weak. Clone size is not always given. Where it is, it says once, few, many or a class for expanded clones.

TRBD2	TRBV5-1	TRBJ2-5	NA	CASSLETSAKLQYF	TGCGCCAGCAGCTTGGAGACTAGCGCCAAGTTACAGTACTTC
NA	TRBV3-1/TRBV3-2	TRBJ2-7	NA	CASSGTPLHEQYF	TGTGCCAGTTCCGGGACTCCCCTACACGAGCAGTACTTC
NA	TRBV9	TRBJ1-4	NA	CASSNPTGLIDEKLFF	TGTGCCAGCAGCAATCCAACAGGGTTGATAGATGAAAAACTGTTTTTT
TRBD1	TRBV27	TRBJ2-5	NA	CASSVQGRSETQYF	TGTGCCAGCAGTGTACAGGGGCGGTCGGAGACCCAGTACTTC
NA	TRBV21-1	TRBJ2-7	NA	CASKGGRLPTPEQYF	TGTGCCAGCAAGGGGGGGAGGCTTCCTACCCCCGAGCAGTACTTC
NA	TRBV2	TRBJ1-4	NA	CASRRLPGGGEKLFF	TGTGCCAGCAGACGGCTACCCGGGGGTGGTGAAAAACTGTTTTTT
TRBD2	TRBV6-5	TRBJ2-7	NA	CASSYRAGGGYEQYF	TGTGCCAGCAGTTATAGGGCGGGAGGCGGGTACGAGCAGTACTTC
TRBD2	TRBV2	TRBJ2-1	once	CASSQREPNEQFF	TGTGCCAGCAGCCAGCGGGAGCCCAATGAGCAGTTCTTC
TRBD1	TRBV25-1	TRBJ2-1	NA	CASSRDRELGNEQFF	TGTGCCAGCAGTCGGGACAGGGAGTTGGGAAATGAGCAGTTCTTC
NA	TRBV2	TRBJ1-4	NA	CATTYLRAGEKLFF	TGTGCCACCACGTATTTGAGGGCGGGGGAAAAACTGTTTTTT
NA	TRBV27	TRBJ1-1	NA	CASSLSGGPRSEAFF	TGTGCCAGCAGTTTAAGCGGGGGGCCAAGATCTGAAGCTTTCTTT
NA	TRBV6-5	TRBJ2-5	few	CASKRIQRETQYF	TGTGCCAGCAAAAGGATCCAGCGGGAGACCCAGTACTTC
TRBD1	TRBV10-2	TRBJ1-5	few	CASSESVTGVQPQHF	TGCGCCAGCAGTGAGTCAGTGACAGGGGTTCAGCCCCAGCATTTT
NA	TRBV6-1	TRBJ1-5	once	CASSDSGYSNQPQHF	TGTGCCAGCAGTGATTCGGGGTATAGCAATCAGCCCCAGCATTTT
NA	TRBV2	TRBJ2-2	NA	CASSDARTGELFF	TGTGCCAGCAGTGACGCGAGGACCGGGGAGCTGTTTTTT
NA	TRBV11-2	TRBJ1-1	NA	CASSFEGETEAFF	TGTGCCAGCAGCTTCGAGGGGGAAACTGAAGCTTTCTTT
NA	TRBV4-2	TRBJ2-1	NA	CASSQALRSRARNNEQFF	TGTGCCAGCAGCCAAGCTCTCCGTTCGCGGGCGCGGAACAATGAGCAGTTCTTC
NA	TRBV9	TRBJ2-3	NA	CASSVGSTDTDTQYF	TGTGCCAGCAGCGTAGGGTCGACAGACACAGATACGCAGTATTTT
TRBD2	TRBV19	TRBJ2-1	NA	CASTTLAGSSYNEQFF	TGTGCCAGCACAACCCTAGCGGGAAGCTCCTACAATGAGCAGTTCTTC
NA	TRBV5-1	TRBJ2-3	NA	CASSDGRAGSATDTQYF	TGCGCCAGCAGCGACGGCCGGGCGGGGTCCGCCACAGATACGCAGTATTTT
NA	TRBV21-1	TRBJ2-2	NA	CASTRHSNTGELFF	TGTGCCAGCACCCGACATTCGAACACCGGGGAGCTGTTTTTT
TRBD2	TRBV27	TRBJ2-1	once	CASSAGLAGLGEQFF	TGTGCCAGCAGTGCGGGACTAGCGGGTCTCGGTGAGCAGTTCTTC
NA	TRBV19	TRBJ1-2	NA	CASSPRVNYGYTF	TGTGCCAGTAGTCCCAGGGTTAACTATGGCTACACCTTC
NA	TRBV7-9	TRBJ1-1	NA	CASSLGRGQIHEAFF	TGTGCCAGCAGCTTAGGAAGGGGTCAGATACATGAAGCTTTCTTT
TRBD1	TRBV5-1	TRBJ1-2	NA	CASSLEGQGKYYGYTF	TGCGCCAGCAGCTTGGAAGGACAGGGGAAGTACTATGGCTACACCTTC
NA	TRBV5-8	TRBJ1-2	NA	CASSLEGDYYGYTF	TGTGCCAGCAGCTTGGAAGGGGACTACTATGGCTACACCTTC
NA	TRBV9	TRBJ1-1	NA	CASSPPGNLNTEAFF	TGTGCCAGCAGCCCCCCGGGGAACCTGAACACTGAAGCTTTCTTT
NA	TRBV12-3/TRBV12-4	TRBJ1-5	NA	CASSFRVDQPQHF	TGTGCCAGCAGTTTCAGGGTAGATCAGCCCCAGCATTTT
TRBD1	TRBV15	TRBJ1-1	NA	CATSRVPGQGAGMNTEAFF	TGTGCCACCAGCAGGGTACCGGGACAGGGGGCTGGGATGAACACTGAAGCTTTCTTT
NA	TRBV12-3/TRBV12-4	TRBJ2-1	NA	CASSFGEQFF	TGTGCCAGCAGTTTCGGTGAGCAGTTCTTC
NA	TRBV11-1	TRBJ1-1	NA	CASSLSQGMNTEAFF	TGTGCCAGCAGCTTAAGCCAGGGTATGAACACTGAAGCTTTCTTT
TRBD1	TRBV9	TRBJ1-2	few	CASRDMTGDRGYTF	TGTGCCAGCAGAGACATGACAGGGGATCGTGGCTACACCTTC
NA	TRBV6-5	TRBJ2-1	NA	CASNNIDEQFF	TGTGCCAGCAATAATATCGATGAGCAGTTCTTC
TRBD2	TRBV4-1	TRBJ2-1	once	CASSQEGLAEINEQFF	TGCGCCAGCAGCCAGGAGGGACTAGCAGAGATCAATGAGCAGTTCTTC
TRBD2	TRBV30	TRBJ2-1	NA	CAWGTSGYNEQFF	TGTGCCTGGGGGACTAGCGGTTACAATGAGCAGTTCTTC
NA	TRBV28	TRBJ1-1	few	CASRNRVGSTEAFF	TGTGCCAGCAGGAACAGGGTGGGAAGCACTGAAGCTTTCTTT
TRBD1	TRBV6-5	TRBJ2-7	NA	CASSSHPGGYEQYF	TGTGCCAGCAGTTCGCATCCAGGGGGCTACGAGCAGTACTTC
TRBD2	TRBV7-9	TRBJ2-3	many	CASSLAVIAGDTQYF	TGTGCCAGCAGCTTAGCAGTAATAGCGGGAGATACGCAGTATTTT
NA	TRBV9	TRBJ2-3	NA	CASSVDGDTGTQYF	TGTGCCAGCAGCGTAGACGGAGACACAGGTACGCAGTATTTT
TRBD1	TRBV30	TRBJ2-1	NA	CAWSGDRDEQFF	TGTGCCTGGAGTGGGGACAGGGATGAGCAGTTCTTC
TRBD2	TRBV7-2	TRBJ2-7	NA	CASSLSSGGPYEQYF	TGTGCCAGCAGCTTAAGTAGCGGGGGACCCTACGAGCAGTACTTC